This T cell receptor (beta chain) is drawn from a study of regulatory dendritic cells for organ transplantation. Some clones are missing from TCRdb's copy, which holds only in-frame ones; the method was immunoSEQ multiplex PCR. The sample records tens of thousands of clones, over 80% being singletons. Germline trimming cut 3 bases from V and 2 bases from J; bases unmatched to any gene: 5. Germline V gene lookup returns CDR1 SGHDT and CDR2 YYEEEE. This CDR3 region has 15 residues. A word on this clone: Its antigen is undetermined.

Study-wide findings and caveats: The most alloreactive TCR clonotypes were found in resting memory CD8+ cells.

Sample: naive CD8+ T cells from blood. Subset given: CD45RA+ naive T cells. The chain combines TRBV5-6 with TRBJ2-1; TRBD2 aligns across 7 bases. The clonotype was recovered from a human donor in good health. The CDR3, as DNA: TGTGCCAGCAGCTCGAGTAGCGGGCCCTACAATGAGCAGTTCTTC. It codes for CASSSSSGPYNEQFF. Supplemented by reference TRBV5-6 and TRBJ2-1, the full variable domain reads DAGVTQSPTHLIKTRGQQVTLRCSPKSGHDTVSWYQQALGQGPQFIFQYYEEEERQRGNFPDRFSGHQFPNYSSELNVNALLLGDSALYLCASSSSSGPYNEQFFGPGTRLTVL.